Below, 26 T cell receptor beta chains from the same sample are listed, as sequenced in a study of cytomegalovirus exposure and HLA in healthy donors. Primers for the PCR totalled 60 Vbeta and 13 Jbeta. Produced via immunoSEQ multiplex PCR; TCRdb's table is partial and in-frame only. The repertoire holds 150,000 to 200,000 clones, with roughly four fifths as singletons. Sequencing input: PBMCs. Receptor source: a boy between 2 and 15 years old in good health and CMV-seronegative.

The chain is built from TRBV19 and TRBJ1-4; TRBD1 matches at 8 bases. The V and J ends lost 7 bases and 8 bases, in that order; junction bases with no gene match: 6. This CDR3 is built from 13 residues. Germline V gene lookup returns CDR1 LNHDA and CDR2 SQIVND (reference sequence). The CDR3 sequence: CASTGTGREKLFF. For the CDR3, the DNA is TGTGCCAGTACCGGGACAGGAAGAGAAAAACTGTTTTTT. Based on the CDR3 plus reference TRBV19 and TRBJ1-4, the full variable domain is DGGITQSPKYLFRKEGQNVTLSCEQNLNHDAMYWYRQDPGQGLRLIYYSQIVNDFQKGDIAEGYSVSREKKESFPLTVTSAQKNPTAFYLCASTGTGREKLFFGSGTQLSVL.

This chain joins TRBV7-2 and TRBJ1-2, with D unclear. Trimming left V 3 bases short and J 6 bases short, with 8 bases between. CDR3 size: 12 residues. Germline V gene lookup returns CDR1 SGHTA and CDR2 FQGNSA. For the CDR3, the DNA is TGTGCCAGCAGCTTTATGGGCAATGGCTACACCTTC. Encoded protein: CASSFMGNGYTF.

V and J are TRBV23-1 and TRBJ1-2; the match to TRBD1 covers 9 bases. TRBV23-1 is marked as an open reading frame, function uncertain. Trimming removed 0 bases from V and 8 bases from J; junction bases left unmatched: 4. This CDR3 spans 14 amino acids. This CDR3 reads CASSQSGTGFGYTF. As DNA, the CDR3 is TGCGCCAGCAGTCAATCAGGGACAGGGTTCGGCTACACCTTC.

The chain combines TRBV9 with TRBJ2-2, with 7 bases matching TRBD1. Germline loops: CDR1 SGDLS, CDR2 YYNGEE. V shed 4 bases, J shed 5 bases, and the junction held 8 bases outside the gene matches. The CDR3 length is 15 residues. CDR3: CASSLRQGVTGELFF. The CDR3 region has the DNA TGTGCCAGCAGCCTCCGACAGGGAGTAACCGGGGAGCTGTTTTTT.

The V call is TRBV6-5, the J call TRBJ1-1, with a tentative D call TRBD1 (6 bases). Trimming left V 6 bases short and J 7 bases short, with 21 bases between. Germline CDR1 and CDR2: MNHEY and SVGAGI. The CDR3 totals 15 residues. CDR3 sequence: CASSHTSGTQDEAFF. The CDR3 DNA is TGTGCCAGCAGCCATACCTCCGGGACACAAGATGAAGCTTTCTTT.

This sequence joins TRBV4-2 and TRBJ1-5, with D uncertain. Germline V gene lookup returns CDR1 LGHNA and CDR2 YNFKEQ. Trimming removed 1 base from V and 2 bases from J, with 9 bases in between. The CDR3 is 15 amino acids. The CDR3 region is CASSQVQRGNQPQHF. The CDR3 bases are TGTGCCAGCAGCCAAGTCCAGCGGGGCAATCAGCCCCAGCATTTT.

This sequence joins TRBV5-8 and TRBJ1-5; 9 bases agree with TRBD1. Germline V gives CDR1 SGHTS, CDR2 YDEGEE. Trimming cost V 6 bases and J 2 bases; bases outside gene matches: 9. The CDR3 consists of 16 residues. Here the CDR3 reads CASTPDRGNGNQPQHF. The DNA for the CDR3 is TGTGCCAGCACCCCGGACAGGGGAAACGGCAATCAGCCCCAGCATTTT.

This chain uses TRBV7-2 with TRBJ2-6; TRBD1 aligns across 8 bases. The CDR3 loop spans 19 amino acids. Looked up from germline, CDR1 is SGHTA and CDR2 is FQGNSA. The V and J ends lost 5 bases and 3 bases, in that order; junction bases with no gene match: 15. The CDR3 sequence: CASSAEFRDRLIGANVLTF. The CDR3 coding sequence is TGTGCCAGCAGCGCAGAATTTCGGGACAGGTTGATTGGGGCCAACGTCCTGACTTTC.

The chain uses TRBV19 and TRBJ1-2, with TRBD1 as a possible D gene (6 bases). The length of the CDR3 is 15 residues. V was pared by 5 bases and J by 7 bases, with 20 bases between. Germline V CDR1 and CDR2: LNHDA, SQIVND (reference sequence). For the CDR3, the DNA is TGTGCCAGTAGTCTCAGGATGGGACACCATTCTGGCTACACCTTC. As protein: CASSLRMGHHSGYTF.

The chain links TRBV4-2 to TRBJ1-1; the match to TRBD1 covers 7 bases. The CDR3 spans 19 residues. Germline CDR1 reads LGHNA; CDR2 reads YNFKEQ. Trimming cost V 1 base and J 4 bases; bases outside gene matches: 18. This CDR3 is CASSQGGARTGAWSTEAFF. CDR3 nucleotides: TGTGCCAGCAGCCAAGGAGGGGCGAGAACAGGGGCTTGGAGCACTGAAGCTTTCTTT.

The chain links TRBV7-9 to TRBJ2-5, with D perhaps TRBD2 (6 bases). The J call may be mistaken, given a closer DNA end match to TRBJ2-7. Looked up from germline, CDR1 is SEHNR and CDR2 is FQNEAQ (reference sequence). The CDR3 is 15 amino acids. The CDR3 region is CASSLGGTSSYEQYF. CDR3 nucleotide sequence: TGTGCCAGCAGCTTGGGGGGTACCTCAAGTTACGAGCAGTACTTC.

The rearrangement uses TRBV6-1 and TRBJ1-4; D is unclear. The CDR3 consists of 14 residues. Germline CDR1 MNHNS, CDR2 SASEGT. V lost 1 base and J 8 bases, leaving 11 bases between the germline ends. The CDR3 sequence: CASSEVRSGEKLFF. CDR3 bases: TGTGCCAGCAGTGAAGTCAGGTCGGGGGAAAAACTGTTTTTT.

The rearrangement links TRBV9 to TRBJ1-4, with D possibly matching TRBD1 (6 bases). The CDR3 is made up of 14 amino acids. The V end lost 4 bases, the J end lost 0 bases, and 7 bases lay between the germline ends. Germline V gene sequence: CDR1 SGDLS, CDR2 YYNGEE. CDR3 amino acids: CASSRTATNEKLFF. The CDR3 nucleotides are TGTGCCAGCAGCAGGACAGCAACTAATGAAAAACTGTTTTTT.

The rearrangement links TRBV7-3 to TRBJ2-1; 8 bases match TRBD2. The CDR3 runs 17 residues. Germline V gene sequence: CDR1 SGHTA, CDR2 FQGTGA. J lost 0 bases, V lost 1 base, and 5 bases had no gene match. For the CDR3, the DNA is TGTGCCAGCAGCTTAAGGAGCGGGGGTACCTCCTACAATGAGCAGTTCTTC. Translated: CASSLRSGGTSYNEQFF.

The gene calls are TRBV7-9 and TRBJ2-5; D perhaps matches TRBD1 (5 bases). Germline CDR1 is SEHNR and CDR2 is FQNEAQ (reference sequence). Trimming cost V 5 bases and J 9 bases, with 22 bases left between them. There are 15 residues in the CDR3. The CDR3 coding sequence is TGTGCCAGCAGCCCACCCACGACAGTTTCAGGACCCCAGTACTTC. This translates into CASSPPTTVSGPQYF.

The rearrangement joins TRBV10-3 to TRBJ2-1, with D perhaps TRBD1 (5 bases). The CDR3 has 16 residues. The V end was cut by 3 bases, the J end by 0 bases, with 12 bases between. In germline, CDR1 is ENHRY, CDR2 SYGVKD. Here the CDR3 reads CAISDPQGSSYNEQFF. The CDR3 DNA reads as TGTGCCATCAGTGACCCGCAGGGCAGCTCCTACAATGAGCAGTTCTTC.

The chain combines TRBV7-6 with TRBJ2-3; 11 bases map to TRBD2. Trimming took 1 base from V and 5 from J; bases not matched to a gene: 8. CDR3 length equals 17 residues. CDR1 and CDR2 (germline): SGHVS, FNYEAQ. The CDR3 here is CASSLVGSGGGRDTQYF. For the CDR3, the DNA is TGTGCCAGCAGCTTAGTGGGTAGCGGGGGGGGCCGAGATACGCAGTATTTT.

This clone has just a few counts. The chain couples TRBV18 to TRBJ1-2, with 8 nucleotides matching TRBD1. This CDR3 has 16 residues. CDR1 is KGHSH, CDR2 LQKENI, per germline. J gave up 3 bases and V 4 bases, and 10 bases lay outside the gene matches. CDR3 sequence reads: CASSLLKAGGDYGYTF. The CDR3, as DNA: TGTGCCAGCTCACTCTTAAAGGCAGGGGGCGACTATGGCTACACCTTC.

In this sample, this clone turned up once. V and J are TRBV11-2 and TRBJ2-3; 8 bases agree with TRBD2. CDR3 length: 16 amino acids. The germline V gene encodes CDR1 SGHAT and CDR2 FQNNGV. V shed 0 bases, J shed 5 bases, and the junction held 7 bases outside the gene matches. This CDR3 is CASSLEGDGGVDTQYF. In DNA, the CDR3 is TGTGCCAGCAGCTTAGAGGGGGACGGGGGGGTAGATACGCAGTATTTT.

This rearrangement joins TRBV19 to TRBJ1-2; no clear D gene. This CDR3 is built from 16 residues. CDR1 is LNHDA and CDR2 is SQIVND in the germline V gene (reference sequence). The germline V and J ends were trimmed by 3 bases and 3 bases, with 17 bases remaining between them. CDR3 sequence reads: CASSITQAPDDYGYTF. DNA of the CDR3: TGTGCCAGTAGTATCACCCAGGCCCCCGACGACTATGGCTACACCTTC.

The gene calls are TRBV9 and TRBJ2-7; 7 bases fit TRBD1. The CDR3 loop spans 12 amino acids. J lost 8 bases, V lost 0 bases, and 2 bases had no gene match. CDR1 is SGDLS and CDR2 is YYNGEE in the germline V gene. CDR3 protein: CASSVEQGKQYF. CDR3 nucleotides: TGTGCCAGCAGCGTAGAACAGGGGAAGCAGTACTTC.

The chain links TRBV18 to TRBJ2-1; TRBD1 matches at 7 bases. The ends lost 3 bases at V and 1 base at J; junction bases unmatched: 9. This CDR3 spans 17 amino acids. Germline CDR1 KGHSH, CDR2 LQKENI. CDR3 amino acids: CASSPPKGALSYNEQFF. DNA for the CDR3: TGTGCCAGCTCACCCCCCAAGGGGGCCCTATCCTACAATGAGCAGTTCTTC.

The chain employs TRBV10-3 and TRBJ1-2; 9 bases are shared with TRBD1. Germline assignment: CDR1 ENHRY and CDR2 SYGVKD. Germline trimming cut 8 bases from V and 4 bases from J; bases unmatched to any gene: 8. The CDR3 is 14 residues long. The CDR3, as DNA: TGTGCCATCGCACAGGGGGCATTGAGCTATGGCTACACCTTC. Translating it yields CAIAQGALSYGYTF.

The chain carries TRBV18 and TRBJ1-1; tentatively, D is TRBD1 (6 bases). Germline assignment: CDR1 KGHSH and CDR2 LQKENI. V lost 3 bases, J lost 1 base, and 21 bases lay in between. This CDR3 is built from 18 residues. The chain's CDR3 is CASSPYSDLPRGNTEAFF. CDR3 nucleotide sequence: TGTGCCAGCTCACCCTACTCGGACTTACCCAGGGGGAACACTGAAGCTTTCTTT.

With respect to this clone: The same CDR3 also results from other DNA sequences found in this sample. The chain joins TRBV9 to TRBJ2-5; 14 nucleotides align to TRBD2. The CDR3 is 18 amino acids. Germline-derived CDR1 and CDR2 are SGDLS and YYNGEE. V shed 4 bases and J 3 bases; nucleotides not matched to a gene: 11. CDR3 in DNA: TGTGCCAGCAGCACGGGACTAGCGGGGGCACCTTTCAAAGAGACCCAGTACTTC. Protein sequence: CASSTGLAGAPFKETQYF.

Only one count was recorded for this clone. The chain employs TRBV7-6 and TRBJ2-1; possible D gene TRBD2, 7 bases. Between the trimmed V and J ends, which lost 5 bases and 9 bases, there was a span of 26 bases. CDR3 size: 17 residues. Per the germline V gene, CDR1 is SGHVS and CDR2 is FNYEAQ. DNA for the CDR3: TGTGCCAGCAGCCAGTGGGGGGGGGCCCGTAGCCTGGGTGAGCAGTTCTTC. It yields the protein CASSQWGGARSLGEQFF. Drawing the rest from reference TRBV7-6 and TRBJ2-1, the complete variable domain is GAGVSQSPRYKVTKRGQDVALRCDPISGHVSLYWYRQALGQGPEFLTYFNYEAQQDKSGLPNDRFSAERPEGSISTLTIQRTEQRDSAMYRCASSQWGGARSLGEQFFGPGTRLTVL.